The subject of this entry is one T cell receptor beta chain. The data belong to a study of blood T cell repertoires in COVID-19. Study summary: Acute-phase and convalescent COVID-19 samples originated in the United States, Italy and Spain. Sample material is recorded as cDNA or gDNA derived from T cells, B-cell-depleted T cells, or PBMCs.

Source study methods: Using reference gene primer amplification, nucleated cell counts were estimated. Clones were read by immunoSEQ multiplex PCR, and TCRdb kept only the in-frame ones, dropping some. V and J calls and clone size are given by that table; D and trimming were obtained from the DNA. This sample has about 89,000 clones; roughly 80% occur once, and the top ten carry roughly 50%. Germline V CDR1 and CDR2: MDHEN, SYDVKM. Deletions cut 1 base from V and 14 bases from J, with 14 bases between. This CDR3 spans 13 amino acids. The specimen was peripheral blood. This receptor was obtained from a human donor in a cohort sampled during active COVID-19. The genes are TRBV28 and TRBJ1-4, with D tentatively TRBD1 (6 bases). The CDR3 reads CASSLSRTGNLFF. The CDR3 DNA reads TGTGCCAGCAGTTTATCCCGAACAGGGAATCTGTTTTTT.